Presented here are 27 T cell receptor beta chains from one specimen sequenced in a study of T cell repertoires in cytomegalovirus infection. MiXCR, run by TCRdb on the reads, gives a single entry per CDR3 protein. The table includes 250,000 to 300,000 distinct CDR3 sequences, about 26% detected once. Material for sequencing was PBMCs. Receptor source: a human donor in good health (CMV status not recorded). Some clones in this sample may be carry-over from other donors' samples.

This clonotype was counted a few times. The chain recombines TRBV5-4 with TRBJ1-1, with unresolved D. This CDR3 has 14 amino acids. Germline V gene data show CDR1 as SGHNT and CDR2 as YYREEE (reference sequence). Trimming removed 1 base from V and 6 bases from J, with 13 bases in between. CDR3 sequence (DNA): TGTGCCAGCAGCTTGAATGACCGGCCGGCTGAAGCTTTCTTT. It yields the protein CASSLNDRPAEAFF.

The chain couples TRBV28 to TRBJ2-7; D may be TRBD1 (6 bases). CDR1 and CDR2 from the germline V gene are MDHEN and SYDVKM. This CDR3 has 15 residues. The V and J ends lost 3 bases and 1 base respectively, with 13 bases between them. This chain's CDR3 is CASSFDGQTSYEQYF. CDR3 sequence (DNA): TGTGCCAGCAGTTTCGACGGACAGACGTCCTACGAGCAGTACTTC.

V gene TRBV5-1 combines with J gene TRBJ2-6, with 9 positions matching TRBD1. The CDR3 is made up of 16 amino acids. V lost 4 bases to trimming and J lost 4 bases; unmatched junction nucleotides: 6. Per germline, CDR1 SGHRS and CDR2 YFSETQ. The CDR3 loop reads CASSGGTGPGANVLTF. CDR3 bases: TGCGCCAGCAGCGGCGGGACAGGGCCCGGGGCCAACGTCCTGACTTTC.

This clonotype was observed at least ten times. The rearrangement joins TRBV7-2 to TRBJ2-5, with D maybe TRBD1 (5 bases). Germline V CDR1 and CDR2: SGHTA, FQGNSA. Between the trimmed V and J ends, which lost 1 base and 3 bases, there was a span of 15 bases. CDR3 size: 16 residues. CDR3 loop: CASSLVDRTEEETQYF. As DNA, the CDR3 is TGTGCCAGCAGCTTAGTTGACAGAACAGAGGAAGAGACCCAGTACTTC.

This clonotype was seen a single time. The chain is built from TRBV11-2 and TRBJ2-7; a weak D match, TRBD1 (6 bases). The length of the CDR3 is 13 residues. The ends were cut back, 5 bases at V and 3 bases at J, with 11 bases in the middle. Germline V gene sequence: CDR1 SGHAT, CDR2 FQNNGV. The CDR3 loop is CASSPGTHYEQYF. The CDR3 nucleotides read TGTGCCAGCAGCCCCGGGACACACTACGAGCAGTACTTC.

The chain joins TRBV2 to TRBJ2-2, with a weak D call TRBD2 (5 bases). V lost 10 bases to trimming and J lost 4 bases, with 13 bases between them. The CDR3 runs 13 residues. Germline V gene lookup returns CDR1 SNHLY and CDR2 FYNNEI. The CDR3 protein is CATQLERTGELFF. Here the CDR3 DNA reads TGTGCCACCCAACTAGAACGCACCGGGGAGCTGTTTTTT.

This clonotype was picked up many times. The chain has TRBV7-2 and TRBJ2-2; D may be TRBD1 or TRBD2 (6 bases each). Germline V gives CDR1 SGHTA, CDR2 FQGNSA. CDR3 length: 16 residues. The V and J ends lost 5 bases and 5 bases respectively, with 18 bases between them. The chain's CDR3 is CASSPGASSVTGELFF. The CDR3 nucleotides are TGTGCCAGCAGCCCGGGGGCTAGCAGTGTAACCGGGGAGCTGTTTTTT.

The table lists this clonotype with a few counts. The V and J genes are TRBV7-8 and TRBJ2-1; no definite D call. The CDR3 spans 16 residues. Germline-derived CDR1 and CDR2 are SGHVS and FQNEAQ. Trimming stripped 5 bases from V and 2 bases from J, with 16 bases between. The CDR3 loop is CASSPDGPPAYNEQFF. CDR3 DNA sequence: TGTGCCAGCAGCCCGGATGGGCCCCCAGCCTACAATGAGCAGTTCTTC.

This chain joins TRBV15 and TRBJ2-5, with 7 nucleotides matching TRBD1. Trimming cost V 9 bases and J 3 bases; bases outside gene matches: 4. Germline-derived CDR1 and CDR2 are LNHNV and YYDKDF (reference sequence). The CDR3 loop spans 12 amino acids. The CDR3 loop reads CATSTGKETQYF. DNA of the CDR3: TGTGCCACTTCGACAGGGAAAGAGACCCAGTACTTC.

This clonotype has a count of ten or more. The CDR3 is CASSLESGRAYNEQFF. CDR3 nucleotides: TGTGCCAGCAGCTTGGAGAGCGGGAGGGCCTACAATGAGCAGTTCTTC. The chain links TRBV11-2 to TRBJ2-1; TRBD2 matches at 10 bases. The germline gives CDR1 SGHAT, CDR2 FQNNGV. This CDR3 is 16 amino acids long. V lost 3 bases and J lost 2; bases outside the gene matches: 4.

J is TRBJ2-7 and V is TRBV6-5, with 10 bases lining up with TRBD2. V gave up 6 bases and J gave up 5 bases; unmatched junction bases: 4. The CDR3 runs to 13 residues. Germline V lookup: CDR1 MNHEY, CDR2 SVGAGI. For the CDR3, the DNA is TGTGCCAGCAGACTAGCGGGACCCCACGAGCAGTACTTC. Encoded protein: CASRLAGPHEQYF.

The J gene is TRBJ2-2, the V gene TRBV7-8; TRBD2 aligns across 8 bases. The germline V gene has CDR1 SGHVS and CDR2 FQNEAQ. Losses at the gene ends were 2 bases for V and 7 bases for J; bases not matched to a gene: 6. This CDR3 contains 15 residues. The CDR3 nucleotides read TGTGCCAGCAGCTTAACTACGGGGGGGGTCGGGGAGCTGTTTTTT. Translation: CASSLTTGGVGELFF.

The V and J genes are TRBV15 and TRBJ1-5, with D perhaps TRBD1 (5 bases). Germline values: CDR1 LNHNV, CDR2 YYDKDF (reference sequence). The CDR3 has 17 amino acids. V was shortened by 1 base and J by 1 base, with 14 bases between the two germline ends. CDR3 residues: CATSRGDSYRSNQPQHF. DNA for the CDR3: TGTGCCACCAGCAGAGGAGACAGTTATAGGAGCAATCAGCCCCAGCATTTT.

The DNA of the CDR3 is TGTGCCACCAGCGGCCCCGGACAGGGCTCACCCCTCCACTTT. It translates to CATSGPGQGSPLHF. This chain connects TRBV15 to TRBJ1-6; 8 bases map to TRBD1. Germline CDR1 reads LNHNV; CDR2 reads YYDKDF (reference sequence). The junction had 7 bases not matched to a gene; V was cut back by 5 bases and J by 10 bases. The CDR3 consists of 14 residues.

V usage is TRBV29-1 and J usage is TRBJ2-7, with 7 bases aligning to TRBD2. Germline V gene sequence: CDR1 SQVTM, CDR2 ANQGSEA. Unmatched junction bases numbered 12, after V lost 3 bases and J lost 4 bases. The CDR3 covers 15 residues. CDR3 bases: TGCAGCGTTGAGAGGTGGGAGGGCCATGGGTACGAGCAGTACTTC. Translation: CSVERWEGHGYEQYF.

This clonotype showed up just a few times. V gene TRBV5-4 combines with J gene TRBJ1-4; TRBD1 might be the D (5 bases). The CDR3 contains 14 residues. The germline gives CDR1 SGHNT, CDR2 YYREEE (reference sequence). The V end was cut by 3 bases, the J end by 6 bases, with 12 bases between. The CDR3 loop is CASSSRDVDEKLFF. The CDR3 DNA sequence: TGTGCCAGCAGCTCCCGGGACGTGGATGAAAAACTGTTTTTT.

This clonotype was found many times. The gene calls are TRBV12-3 or TRBV12-4 and TRBJ1-1, with D perhaps TRBD1 (5 bases). V was pared by 4 bases and J by 1 base, with 10 bases between. The CDR3 runs 14 residues. CDR3 nucleotide sequence: TGTGCCAGCAGTTCTCTGACAGAGAACACTGAAGCTTTCTTT. Protein product: CASSSLTENTEAFF.

This clonotype showed up many times. The rearrangement joins TRBV7-2 to TRBJ1-4, with a weak D call TRBD1 (6 bases). This CDR3 has 14 residues. V lost 5 bases and J lost 3, with 10 bases in between. Germline V gene data show CDR1 as SGHTA and CDR2 as FQGNSA. CDR3 DNA sequence: TGTGCCAGCAGCACAGGGATACCTAATGAAAAACTGTTTTTT. This encodes CASSTGIPNEKLFF.

There are a few counts of this clonotype. The gene calls are TRBV2 and TRBJ1-1, with 7 bases fitting TRBD1. The length of the CDR3 is 15 residues. CDR1 SNHLY and CDR2 FYNNEI come from the germline V gene. Trimming removed 4 bases from V and 4 bases from J; junction bases left unmatched: 9. The CDR3 sequence: CASSAQRQGGTEAFF. For the CDR3, the DNA is TGTGCCAGCAGTGCCCAAAGACAGGGTGGCACTGAAGCTTTCTTT.

In its sample, this clonotype was seen a few times. The rearrangement joins TRBV27 to TRBJ2-1; D gene uncertain. Trimming shortened V by 3 bases and J by 7 bases, and 13 bases separated the two germline ends. The CDR3 has 14 residues. CDR1 and CDR2 from the germline V gene are MNHEY and SMNVEV (reference sequence). CDR3 protein: CASSLVGLYNEQFF. The CDR3 DNA is TGTGCCAGCAGTTTGGTGGGCCTGTATAATGAGCAGTTCTTC.

The chain recombines TRBV5-5 with TRBJ2-5; 9 bases line up with TRBD1. CDR1 is SGHKS and CDR2 is YYEKEE in the germline V gene (reference sequence). Germline trimming cut 4 bases from V and 4 bases from J; bases unmatched to any gene: 8. The CDR3 consists of 15 residues. Written as DNA, the CDR3 is TGTGCCAGCAGCCCGGTGACAGGGGGAGCAGAGACCCAGTACTTC. It yields the protein CASSPVTGGAETQYF.

The V and J genes are TRBV19 and TRBJ2-7; D is unclear. V was pared by 11 bases and J by 0 bases, with 17 bases between. The germline gives CDR1 LNHDA, CDR2 SQIVND (reference sequence). The CDR3 has 14 residues. The CDR3 DNA sequence: TGTGCCTCCAAGGGAACAGTCCTCTCCTACGAGCAGTACTTC. This sequence encodes CASKGTVLSYEQYF. The whole variable domain, filled in from reference TRBV19 and TRBJ2-7, reads DGGITQSPKYLFRKEGQNVTLSCEQNLNHDAMYWYRQDPGQGLRLIYYSQIVNDFQKGDIAEGYSVSREKKESFPLTVTSAQKNPTAFYLCASKGTVLSYEQYFGPGTRLTVT.

J is TRBJ1-5 and V is TRBV20-1; D unclear. Trimming took off 3 bases at V and 6 bases at J, with 6 bases between the two ends. Germline V gene data show CDR1 as DFQATT and CDR2 as SNEGSKA (reference sequence). This CDR3 has 11 amino acids. As DNA, the CDR3 is TGCAGTGCTAGGTCTGGTCAGCCCCAGCATTTT. Amino acid sequence: CSARSGQPQHF.

This clonotype was counted only a few times. The J gene is TRBJ2-7, the V gene TRBV7-2, with D maybe TRBD2 (6 bases). V lost 8 bases, J lost 5 bases, and 22 bases lay in between. This CDR3 region has 15 residues. Germline lookup yields CDR1 SGHTA and CDR2 FQGNSA. CDR3 in amino acids: CASAGGWQGGDEQYF. The CDR3 DNA is TGTGCCAGCGCGGGCGGTTGGCAGGGAGGAGACGAGCAGTACTTC.

This clonotype was observed a handful of times. The chain employs TRBV10-3 and TRBJ2-7; 7 bases agree with TRBD1. After removal of 8 bases from V and 5 bases from J, the junction contained 12 bases not matched to a gene. There are 14 residues in the CDR3. Germline V CDR1 and CDR2: ENHRY, SYGVKD. The CDR3 sequence is CAISRNTGVHEQYF. The CDR3, as DNA: TGTGCCATCTCAAGGAATACAGGGGTCCACGAGCAGTACTTC.

This clonotype was seen a few times. The gene calls are TRBV6-5 and TRBJ2-3, with TRBD2 identical over 10 bases. The V gene's germline CDR1 is MNHEY and CDR2 SVGAGI. CDR3 length: 17 residues. Trimming at V came to 0 bases and at J to 6 bases, leaving 9 bases not matched to a gene. CDR3: CASSYSNLAGVWDTQYF. The CDR3 DNA reads as TGTGCCAGCAGTTACTCGAACCTAGCGGGGGTTTGGGATACGCAGTATTTT.

This clonotype was recorded a few times. The chain is built from TRBV28 and TRBJ2-1; D gene ambiguous. CDR3 length: 14 residues. V shed 7 bases and J shed 2 bases, with 12 bases lying between them. CDR1 is MDHEN, CDR2 SYDVKM, per germline. The CDR3 DNA is TGTGCCAGCAAGTCAGGTGGGGCCTACAATGAGCAGTTCTTC. This codes for CASKSGGAYNEQFF.